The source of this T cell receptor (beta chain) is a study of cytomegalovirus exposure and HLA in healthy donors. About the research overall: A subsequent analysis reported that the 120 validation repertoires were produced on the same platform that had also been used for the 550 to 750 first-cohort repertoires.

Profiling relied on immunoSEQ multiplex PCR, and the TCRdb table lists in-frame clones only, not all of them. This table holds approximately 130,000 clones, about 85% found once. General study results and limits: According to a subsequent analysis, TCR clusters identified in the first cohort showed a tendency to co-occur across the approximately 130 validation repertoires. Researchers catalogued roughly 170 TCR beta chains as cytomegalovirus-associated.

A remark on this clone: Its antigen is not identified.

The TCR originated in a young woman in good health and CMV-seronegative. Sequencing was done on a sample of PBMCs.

The CDR3 protein is CASSPGTMSTDTQYF. CDR3 nucleotides: TGCGCCAGCAGCCCCGGGACTATGAGCACAGATACGCAGTATTTT. The J gene is TRBJ2-3, the V gene TRBV5-1; 7 bases fit TRBD2. The V and J ends lost 4 bases and 0 bases, in that order; junction bases with no gene match: 5. Germline V CDR1 and CDR2: SGHRS, YFSETQ. The CDR3 has 15 residues. The full variable domain, its missing parts supplied by reference TRBV5-1 and TRBJ2-3, is KAGVTQTPRYLIKTRGQQVTLSCSPISGHRSVSWYQQTPGQGLQFLFEYFSETQRNKGNFPGRFSGRQFSNSRSEMNVSTLELGDSALYLCASSPGTMSTDTQYFGPGTRLTVL.